The clone carrying this T cell receptor (beta chain) came up a few times. Its matching antigen is unknown. The data were taken from a study of T cells after yellow fever vaccination. TCRdb passed the 5' RACE reads through MiXCR, listing each CDR3 protein once. This table holds about 370,000 distinct CDR3 sequences, approximately 10% found once. The V gene lost 6 bases and the J gene lost 3 bases, with 16 bases spanning the gap. The CDR3 has 15 residues. CDR1 MNHEY and CDR2 SMNVEV come from the germline V gene (reference sequence). General observations from the study: Once the booster was given, most primary-vaccination clones reappeared, at 95% to 98% for CD4 and roughly 86% for CD8.

The sequencing used PBMCs, collected on the day of the first yellow fever vaccination. The chain links TRBV27 to TRBJ2-3; D is possibly TRBD1 or TRBD2 (5 bases each). The receptor comes from a young man who received the YFV17D yellow fever vaccine. The CDR3 reads CASSLEGRETDTQYF. DNA of the CDR3: TGTGCCAGCAGCTTAGAAGGCAGGGAGACAGATACGCAGTATTTT.